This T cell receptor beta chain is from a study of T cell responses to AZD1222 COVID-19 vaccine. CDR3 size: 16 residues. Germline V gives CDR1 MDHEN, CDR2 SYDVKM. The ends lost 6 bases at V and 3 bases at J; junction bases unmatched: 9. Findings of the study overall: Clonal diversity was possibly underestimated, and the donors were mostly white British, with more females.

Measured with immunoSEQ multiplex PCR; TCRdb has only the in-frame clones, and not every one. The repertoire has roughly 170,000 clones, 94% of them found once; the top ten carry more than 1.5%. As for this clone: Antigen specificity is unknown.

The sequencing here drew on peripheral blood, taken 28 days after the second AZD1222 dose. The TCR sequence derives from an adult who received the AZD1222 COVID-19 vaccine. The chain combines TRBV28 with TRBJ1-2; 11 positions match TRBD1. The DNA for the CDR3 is TGTGCCAGCAGCTCCAACGGACAGGGGGCTGACTATGGCTACACCTTC. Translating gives CASSSNGQGADYGYTF.